The clone carrying this T cell receptor beta chain was detected a few times. Its specificity is not known. Per the germline V gene, CDR1 is SQVTM and CDR2 is ANQGSEA. The CDR3 is made up of 14 amino acids. The trim removed 4 bases at V and 4 bases at J, leaving 4 bases unmatched. TCRdb's table, derived via immunoSEQ multiplex PCR, lists solely in-frame clones and lacks some. Altogether about 88,000 clones are present, roughly 97% being singletons, with the ten largest covering more than 0.65%. This sample was included in a study of cytomegalovirus exposure and HLA in healthy donors. Study results and caveats: Cytomegalovirus association was listed for around 170 TCR beta chains.

This clonotype originated in a man in his late teens or twenties in good health and CMV-seronegative. The sequenced sample consisted of PBMCs. This chain connects TRBV29-1 to TRBJ2-1; 10 bases are shared with TRBD2. The CDR3 DNA reads as TGCAGCGTTGCAGCGGGAGGGTATTACAATGAGCAGTTCTTC. Translating it yields CSVAAGGYYNEQFF.